This TCR beta chain was identified during a study of radiotherapy plus CTLA-4 blockade in lung cancer. The wider study: Objective responses were seen in about a sixth of patients, disease control in approximately 30%. Broader study findings: In blood, TCR clones derived from the tumor expanded after radiotherapy plus ipilimumab.

Focal radiation and CTLA-4 blockade (ipilimumab) were tested in chemo-refractory metastatic non-small-cell lung cancer patients. Turning to this clone: Its antigen is not known.

The CDR3 is 19 amino acids. V lost 0 bases, J lost 3 bases, and 15 bases stayed unmatched. The repertoire was sequenced with immunoSEQ multiplex PCR; TCRdb's copy has only in-frame clones and lacks some. The data contain some 46,000 clones, roughly four fifths of them singletons. Here the sequenced sample was peripheral blood, taken from a patient treated with radiotherapy plus ipilimumab. This chain links TRBV23-1 with TRBJ2-7; TRBD2 matches at 9 bases. TRBV23-1 is sorted into the ORF group, with uncertain function. The receptor comes from a human donor with non-small cell lung cancer who had stable disease on radiotherapy plus ipilimumab. CDR3 amino acids: CASSQSGASGIAGDYEQYF. Here the CDR3 DNA reads TGCGCCAGCAGTCAATCCGGGGCTAGCGGGATCGCAGGAGACTACGAGCAGTACTTC.